This T cell receptor beta chain was identified in a study of blood T cell repertoires in COVID-19. Study in general: The United States, Italy and Spain provided the acute and convalescent COVID-19 samples. Sources were T cells, B-cell-depleted T cells, or PBMCs; the material itself was cDNA or gDNA.

CDR1 and CDR2 (germline): LNHDA, SQIVND (reference sequence). This CDR3 has 13 residues. The V and J ends lost 5 bases and 4 bases respectively, with 10 bases between them. In the authors' workflow: Nucleated cell counts were estimated from reference gene primer amplification. TCRdb keeps only in-frame clones here, not all; method: immunoSEQ multiplex PCR. V, J and clone size are taken as reported in that table, and D and trimming were inferred from the DNA itself. Of 130,000 to 150,000 clones in the sample, about four fifths were seen once. This chain connects TRBV19 to TRBJ2-3; perhaps TRBD2 as D (6 bases). Material: peripheral blood. The clonotype comes from a human donor with acute or convalescent COVID-19. The donor label of this sample is uncertain. CDR3 bases: TGTGCCAGTAGTCAACTAGCATCAGATACGCAGTATTTT. Translation gives CASSQLASDTQYF. Based on the CDR3 plus reference TRBV19 and TRBJ2-3, the full variable domain is DGGITQSPKYLFRKEGQNVTLSCEQNLNHDAMYWYRQDPGQGLRLIYYSQIVNDFQKGDIAEGYSVSREKKESFPLTVTSAQKNPTAFYLCASSQLASDTQYFGPGTRLTVL.